These 9 T cell receptor beta chains share one sample of origin, sequenced in a study of T cell clusters in autoimmune cytopenias. One tube held mixed TRB-A and TRB-B primer pools for touch-down PCR. Using the multiplex PCR reads, TCRdb records one entry per CDR3 protein without DNA. This sample's clone table lists around 6,100 distinct CDR3 sequences. Approximately 40,000 genome equivalents of blood DNA were amplified for TRB. The data were also submitted as part of a second study, on T cell repertoires in aging, cancer and after chemotherapy.

What was sequenced was peripheral blood. Source of these receptors: a human donor in good health.

This rearrangement joins TRBV7-9 to TRBJ2-3; TCRdb selects TRBD1, and the lack of DNA leaves this call unchecked. This CDR3 is built from 14 residues. Germline V gene sequence: CDR1 SEHNR, CDR2 FQNEAQ (reference sequence). The chain's CDR3 is CASSLFTQGDTQYF.

The rearrangement links TRBV20-1 to TRBJ2-7; with no DNA, the TCRdb D assignment of TRBD1 cannot be verified. The germline CDR1 and CDR2 sequences are DFQATT and SNEGSKA (reference sequence). The CDR3 totals 17 residues. The CDR3: CSARDREGRGLSYEQYF.

This chain connects TRBV10-3 to TRBJ2-7; TCRdb picks TRBD1, but there is no DNA to check that call. Germline V gives CDR1 ENHRY, CDR2 SYGVKD. The length of the CDR3 is 15 residues. The CDR3 region is CAISESSGGKDEQYF.

This clonotype registers medium-sized by frequency. The chain links TRBV19 to TRBJ1-5. CDR1 is LNHDA, CDR2 SQIVND, per germline (reference sequence). CDR3 length: 15 residues. This CDR3 reads CASTPQVDPNQPQHF.

The chain uses TRBV6-2 or TRBV6-3 and TRBJ2-7; as DNA is missing, the TRBD1 call by TCRdb cannot be tested. The CDR3 is made up of 15 amino acids. Germline V gene sequence: CDR1 MNHEY, CDR2 SVGEGT. The CDR3 spells CAISHRDSPSYEQYF.

The V and J genes are TRBV7-9 and TRBJ1-4; absent DNA, TCRdb's TRBD1 call cannot be checked. The germline CDR1 and CDR2 sequences are SEHNR and FQNEAQ (reference sequence). The CDR3 has 17 amino acids. The CDR3: CASSFGTGSSTNEKLFF.

The gene calls are TRBV29-1 and TRBJ2-7; TCRdb picks TRBD1, but there is no DNA to check that call. From germline, CDR1 is SQVTM and CDR2 ANQGSEA. This CDR3 is built from 14 residues. CDR3 sequence reads: CSAKSGDRYYEQYF.

The chain joins TRBV7-2 to TRBJ2-1; TCRdb calls TRBD1, which cannot be checked without DNA. Germline lookup yields CDR1 SGHTA and CDR2 FQGNSA. CDR3 length: 16 amino acids. This CDR3 is CASSRTLTGAGNEQFF.

In terms of frequency, this clonotype is large (0.1 to 1%). The rearrangement uses TRBV5-5 and TRBJ1-1; TCRdb selects TRBD1, and the lack of DNA leaves this call unchecked. Germline-derived CDR1 and CDR2 are SGHKS and YYEKEE (reference sequence). The CDR3 length is 14 residues. The CDR3 sequence is CASSLDDGAGEAFF.